Following are 30 T cell receptor beta chains from one sample sequenced in a study of T-cell reconstitution after alpha-beta-depleted transplantation in children. Unique molecular identifiers tagged the TCRbeta library. TCRdb called the PCR reads again in MiXCR, with one record for every CDR3 protein. The sample includes about 400,000 distinct CDR3 sequences, about 17% seen only once; the top ten take about 32%. The sample here was PBMCs, mostly from graft donor cells, taken 360 days after TCRalphabeta/CD19-depleted stem cell transplant. The receptors come from a boy younger than two who had a stem cell transplant for Wiskott-Aldrich syndrome, so the T cells may come from the graft donor.

This clonotype was observed a handful of times. V gene TRBV20-1 combines with J gene TRBJ2-7; D is possibly TRBD2 (5 bases). With 0 bases removed from V and 7 bases from J, the gap between germline ends came to 7 bases. The CDR3 contains 11 residues. The germline V gene has CDR1 DFQATT and CDR2 SNEGSKA (reference sequence). Here the CDR3 DNA reads TGCAGTGCTAGAGACCTAGCAGAGCAGTACTTC. This encodes CSARDLAEQYF.

This clonotype was seen a handful of times. The chain combines TRBV24-1 with TRBJ2-1; D gene uncertain. V lost 4 bases to trimming and J lost 7 bases, with 4 bases between them. Germline loops: CDR1 KGHDR, CDR2 SFDVKD. The length of the CDR3 is 11 residues. The CDR3, as DNA: TGTGCCACCAGTGACCCTAATGAGCAGTTCTTC. Its translation is CATSDPNEQFF.

The table lists this clonotype with a few counts. The chain employs TRBV5-1 and TRBJ2-1; perhaps TRBD1 as D (5 bases). The CDR3 extends over 14 amino acids. Trimming cost V 0 bases and J 12 bases, with 16 bases left between them. Germline V gene data show CDR1 as SGHRS and CDR2 as YFSETQ. The CDR3 region has the DNA TGCGCCAGCAGCTTGGATCAGGGATTCTCCCTGCAGTTCTTC. Amino acid sequence: CASSLDQGFSLQFF.

This clonotype was seen more than once but under ten times. This chain connects TRBV5-4 to TRBJ2-2, with TRBD1 identical over 7 bases. This CDR3 contains 13 residues. V gave up 4 bases and J gave up 9 bases; unmatched junction bases: 6. The germline V gene encodes CDR1 SGHNT and CDR2 YYREEE (reference sequence). CDR3 sequence reads: CASSRNRGRELFF. Written as DNA, the CDR3 is TGTGCCAGCAGCCGAAACAGGGGACGGGAGCTGTTTTTT.

The count of this clonotype is one. The V call is TRBV4-1, the J call TRBJ2-7; 8 bases agree with TRBD1. Germline CDR1 MGHRA, CDR2 YSYEKL. The CDR3 totals 16 residues. V shed 0 bases, J shed 4 bases, and the junction held 8 bases outside the gene matches. In DNA, the CDR3 is TGCGCCAGCAGCCAAGAAGTGGTGGACAGGGTATACGAGCAGTACTTC. It encodes CASSQEVVDRVYEQYF.

This clonotype showed up just a few times. This chain links TRBV10-3 with TRBJ2-7; the D gene is possibly TRBD2 (6 bases). Germline V gene lookup returns CDR1 ENHRY and CDR2 SYGVKD. The CDR3 is 14 amino acids. Trimming took 5 bases from V and 1 from J, leaving 12 bases between them. For the CDR3, the DNA is TGTGCCATCAGTCGTAGCGGTTCGTCCTACGAGCAGTACTTC. Translated: CAISRSGSSYEQYF.

A few counts support this clonotype. One end of the junction is discordant with germline, which a read error may explain. The V and J genes are TRBV7-9 and TRBJ2-3; D gene unclear. The germline gives CDR1 SEHNR, CDR2 FQNEAQ (reference sequence). The CDR3 spans 9 residues. The CDR3 here is CASSLNGAF. Here the CDR3 DNA reads TGTGCCAGCAGCTTAAATGGAGCGTTC.

The gene calls are TRBV12-3 or TRBV12-4 and TRBJ1-1, with no clear D. The CDR3 spans 13 residues. Trimming took 1 base from V and 2 from J, leaving 5 bases between them. The CDR3, as DNA: TGTGCCAGCAGTTTAGGGATTAACACTGAAGCTTTCTTT. Amino acid sequence: CASSLGINTEAFF.

This clonotype showed up just a few times. The CDR3 DNA is TGTGCCAGCACCCCCGAAGGACAGGTTGTTCACTACTACTACAATGAGCAGTTCTTC. Its protein is CASTPEGQVVHYYYNEQFF. The genes are TRBV21-1 and TRBJ2-1; TRBD1, as called in the table, went unchecked against the DNA. TRBV21-1 is labeled a pseudogene. There are 19 residues in the CDR3.

The CDR3 DNA is TGTGCCAGCAGTCCCTCCGCAAGGAACGAGCAGTTCTTC. This translates into CASSPSARNEQFF. The rearrangement joins TRBV6-1 to TRBJ2-1; no clear D. The CDR3 runs 13 residues. The V end was cut by 5 bases, the J end by 10 bases, with 15 bases between. Germline V gene data show CDR1 as MNHNS and CDR2 as SASEGT.

This clonotype has ten or more counts. The gene calls are TRBV10-3 and TRBJ2-1, with 12 bases matching TRBD2. Unmatched junction bases numbered 1, after V lost 3 bases and J lost 4 bases. The CDR3 consists of 15 residues. Germline V gene data show CDR1 as ENHRY and CDR2 as SYGVKD. The CDR3, as DNA: TGTGCCATCAGTGACACTAGCGGGGGGTACAATGAGCAGTTCTTC. This translates into CAISDTSGGYNEQFF.

This clonotype was observed a few times. V and J are TRBV10-3 and TRBJ2-2; weak D call: TRBD1 (7 bases). The germline CDR1 and CDR2 sequences are ENHRY and SYGVKD. The CDR3 extends over 16 amino acids. Deletions cut 10 bases from V and 8 bases from J, with 26 bases between. The CDR3: CATRRDTGDSDGELFF. CDR3 in DNA: TGTGCCACCCGCCGAGACACAGGGGACTCCGATGGGGAGCTGTTTTTT.

The chain joins TRBV2 to TRBJ2-7, with 7 bases lining up with TRBD1. This CDR3 comprises 13 residues. With 6 bases clipped from V and 0 bases from J, the junction kept 2 bases outside the gene matches. Germline V gene lookup returns CDR1 SNHLY and CDR2 FYNNEI. CDR3 in DNA: TGTGCCAGCAGACGGGACAGCTCCTACGAGCAGTACTTC. Protein: CASRRDSSYEQYF.

The gene calls are TRBV12-3 or TRBV12-4 and TRBJ1-1; TRBD1 agrees at 7 bases. Trimming at V came to 6 bases and at J to 4 bases, leaving 11 bases not matched to a gene. The CDR3 has 15 residues. This chain's CDR3 is CASRLTGVSGTEAFF. CDR3 DNA sequence: TGTGCCAGCAGGCTAACAGGGGTCAGCGGCACTGAAGCTTTCTTT.

This clonotype turned up a few times. The chain recombines TRBV7-8 with TRBJ2-3; 7 bases agree with TRBD2. The V gene's germline CDR1 is SGHVS and CDR2 FQNEAQ. The CDR3 has 17 amino acids. Trimming removed 1 base from V and 7 bases from J; junction bases left unmatched: 14. The CDR3 nucleotides are TGTGCCAGCAGCTTAGAGCCCTATCGGACTAGGCGATATACGCAGTATTTT. As protein: CASSLEPYRTRRYTQYF.

This chain joins TRBV28 and TRBJ2-2; D is unresolved. The CDR3 sequence is 15 residues long. V shed 5 bases and J shed 4 bases, with 14 bases lying between them. The V gene's germline CDR1 is MDHEN and CDR2 SYDVKM. DNA of the CDR3: TGTGCCAGCAGTCTCCCACCCTGGGGCACCGGGGAGCTGTTTTTT. As protein: CASSLPPWGTGELFF.

This clonotype has a handful of counts. The chain uses TRBV9 and TRBJ1-2; tentative D call: TRBD1 (6 bases). Germline CDR1 reads SGDLS; CDR2 reads YYNGEE. This CDR3 spans 16 amino acids. Trimming stripped 2 bases from V and 5 bases from J, with 19 bases between. The CDR3 loop is CASSVLQGTLHYGYTF. In DNA form, the CDR3 reads TGTGCCAGCAGCGTCCTACAGGGTACTCTCCATTATGGCTACACCTTC.

The chain uses TRBV12-3 or TRBV12-4 and TRBJ2-7; TRBD1 aligns across 10 bases. With 2 bases clipped from V and 3 bases from J, the junction kept 4 bases outside the gene matches. The CDR3 extends over 15 amino acids. Here the CDR3 reads CASSLLGTGDYEQYF. The CDR3 coding sequence is TGTGCCAGCAGTTTATTAGGGACAGGGGACTACGAGCAGTACTTC.

The CDR3 region is CASSLRRDRGRQEQYF. The CDR3 region has the DNA TGTGCCAGCAGCCTTAGGCGGGACAGGGGAAGGCAGGAGCAGTACTTC. The V gene is TRBV12-3 or TRBV12-4, the J gene TRBJ2-7; 10 bases align to TRBD1. The CDR3 consists of 16 residues. Trimming cost V 6 bases and J 7 bases; bases outside gene matches: 15.

This clonotype has a handful of counts. The CDR3 region has the DNA TGTGCCAGCAGCCTTCTCCCGCAGGGAGGAGGAGAGACCCAGTACTTC. It is translated as CASSLLPQGGGETQYF. The chain has TRBV3-1 and TRBJ2-5; a possible D gene is TRBD2 (6 bases). CDR3 length: 16 residues. The V end was cut by 4 bases, the J end by 4 bases, with 19 bases between. Looked up from germline, CDR1 is LGHDT and CDR2 is YNNKEL (reference sequence).

This sequence joins TRBV29-1 and TRBJ2-5; D possibly corresponds to TRBD2 (5 bases). V dropped 2 bases and J dropped 4 bases, with 8 bases sitting between them. Germline V CDR1 and CDR2: SQVTM, ANQGSEA. There are 12 residues in the CDR3. The DNA of the CDR3 is TGCAGCGTTGAACGGGGATCAGAGACCCAGTACTTC. Translation gives CSVERGSETQYF.

This clonotype has a handful of counts. The J gene is TRBJ1-2, the V gene TRBV24-1; D call uncertain. Germline-derived CDR1 and CDR2 are KGHDR and SFDVKD. The CDR3 spans 12 residues. V shed 4 bases and J shed 7 bases, with 9 bases lying between them. The CDR3 reads CATSELGIGYTF. The CDR3 nucleotides are TGTGCCACCAGTGAGTTGGGAATTGGCTACACCTTC.

The chain carries TRBV5-5 and TRBJ2-1, with TRBD2 identical over 14 bases. Germline V gene sequence: CDR1 SGHKS, CDR2 YYEKEE (reference sequence). This CDR3 has 17 residues. The V segment lost 3 bases and the J segment 6 bases; nucleotides outside the gene matches: 8. The chain's CDR3 is CASSSRLAGGGFNEQFF. As DNA, the CDR3 is TGTGCCAGCAGCTCTAGACTAGCGGGAGGGGGTTTCAATGAGCAGTTCTTC.

The chain links TRBV25-1 to TRBJ2-7; a weak D match, TRBD1 (6 bases). This CDR3 has 12 residues. Germline loops: CDR1 MGHDK, CDR2 SYGVNS. With 9 bases removed from V and 1 base from J, the gap between germline ends came to 10 bases. CDR3 sequence (DNA): TGTGCCAGTAGGACAGCTTCCTACGAGCAGTACTTC. Translated, it gives CASRTASYEQYF.

At least ten counts were recorded for this clonotype. The chain's CDR3 is CAIRRLAGDDEQFF. CDR3 in DNA: TGTGCCATCAGGCGACTAGCGGGAGATGATGAGCAGTTCTTC. The genes are TRBV10-3 and TRBJ2-1; TRBD2 matches at 12 bases. Trimming took 6 bases from V and 8 from J; bases not matched to a gene: 5. Per the germline V gene, CDR1 is ENHRY and CDR2 is SYGVKD. The CDR3 is 14 amino acids.

The J gene is TRBJ1-1, the V gene TRBV11-1; TRBD1 aligns across 8 bases. From germline, CDR1 is SGHAT and CDR2 FQDESV (reference sequence). V lost 4 bases and J lost 0; bases outside the gene matches: 13. The CDR3 covers 18 residues. CDR3 sequence: CASSSDRGRPLMNTEAFF. Written as DNA, the CDR3 is TGTGCCAGCAGCTCTGACAGGGGCAGGCCGTTGATGAACACTGAAGCTTTCTTT.

This clonotype was counted only a few times. The CDR3 protein is CASSPGASGTNEQFF. CDR3 in DNA: TGTGCCAGCAGCCCAGGGGCTAGCGGGACCAATGAGCAGTTCTTC. The V gene is TRBV11-3, the J gene TRBJ2-1; 9 bases line up with TRBD2. V gave up 5 bases and J gave up 6 bases; unmatched junction bases: 8. The CDR3 runs to 15 residues. The germline gives CDR1 SGHNT, CDR2 YENEEA.

The chain recombines TRBV10-3 with TRBJ2-7; D is possibly TRBD1 or TRBD2 (6 bases each). This CDR3 is 14 amino acids long. CDR1 and CDR2 (germline): ENHRY, SYGVKD. V was trimmed by 3 bases and J by 3 bases, leaving 12 bases between them. The CDR3 spells CAISDLGGLYEQYF. The CDR3 DNA reads TGTGCCATCAGTGACTTGGGGGGCCTCTACGAGCAGTACTTC.

The rearrangement joins TRBV6-1 to TRBJ1-2; TRBD1 matches 7 bases. Germline CDR1 and CDR2: MNHNS and SASEGT. Germline trimming cut 8 bases from V and 4 bases from J; bases unmatched to any gene: 1. The CDR3 covers 11 residues. Written as DNA, the CDR3 is TGTGCCAGCGACAGGGCCTATGGCTACACCTTC. This gives the protein CASDRAYGYTF.

V and J are TRBV15 and TRBJ2-3, with 7 nucleotides matching TRBD2. The trim removed 1 base at V and 2 bases at J, leaving 12 bases unmatched. Germline V gene lookup returns CDR1 LNHNV and CDR2 YYDKDF (reference sequence). The CDR3 is made up of 18 amino acids. The CDR3 region is CATSRASGYRVHTDTQYF. In nucleotides, the CDR3 is TGTGCCACCAGCAGAGCTAGCGGATATAGGGTGCACACAGATACGCAGTATTTT.